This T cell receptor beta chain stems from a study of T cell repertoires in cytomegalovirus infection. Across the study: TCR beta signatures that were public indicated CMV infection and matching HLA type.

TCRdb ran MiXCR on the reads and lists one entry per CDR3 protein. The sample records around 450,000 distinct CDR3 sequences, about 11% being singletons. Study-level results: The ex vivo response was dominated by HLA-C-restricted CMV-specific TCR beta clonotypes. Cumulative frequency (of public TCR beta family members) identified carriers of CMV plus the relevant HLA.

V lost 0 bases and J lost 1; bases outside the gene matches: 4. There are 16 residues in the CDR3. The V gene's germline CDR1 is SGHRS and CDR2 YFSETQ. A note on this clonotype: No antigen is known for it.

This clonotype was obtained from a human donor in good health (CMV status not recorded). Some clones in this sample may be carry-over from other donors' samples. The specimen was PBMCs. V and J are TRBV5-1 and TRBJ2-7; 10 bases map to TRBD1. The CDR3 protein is CASSLVDRGLSYEQYF. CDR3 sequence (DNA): TGCGCCAGCAGCTTGGTTGACAGGGGGCTTTCCTACGAGCAGTACTTC.